The 25 T cell receptor beta chains below come from one sample, sequenced in a study of cytomegalovirus exposure and HLA in healthy donors (dated by TCRdb to the late 2010s). The library came from the immunoSEQ multiplex PCR assay. The multiplex PCR relied on a mix of 60 forward primers for TCR Vbeta segments and 13 reverse primers for TCR Jbeta segments. TCRdb provides this immuneACCESS table in a form limited to in-frame rearrangements. Some clones are lacking; in checked studies, under half of them reflect an unresolved V gene, and why the rest are absent is not known. A total of around 160,000 clones appear in this sample, just under 80% of them only once. 9.5% to 10% of the sample comes from the top ten. The sample comprised PBMCs. The source is a young man in good health and CMV-seropositive.

The chain carries TRBV5-4 and TRBJ2-3; 10 bases line up with TRBD2. The CDR3 is 17 amino acids. J gave up 4 bases and V 0 bases, and 8 bases lay outside the gene matches. Germline CDR1 SGHNT, CDR2 YYREEE (reference sequence). CDR3 nucleotides: TGTGCCAGCAGCTTGGAGCCAGCGGGAGGGTCGGCAGATACGCAGTATTTT. Translation gives CASSLEPAGGSADTQYF.

This chain links TRBV5-8 with TRBJ2-5, with a possible D match to TRBD1 (6 bases). Germline CDR1 SGHTS, CDR2 YDEGEE. V lost 7 bases, J lost 8 bases, and 24 bases lay in between. The CDR3 totals 15 residues. The CDR3 loop is CASGYQQGPQGTQYF. The CDR3 DNA follows: TGTGCCAGCGGGTACCAACAGGGCCCTCAGGGCACCCAGTACTTC.

This clone has only one observation. The J gene is TRBJ2-2, the V gene TRBV4-1, with 8 bases matching TRBD1. The CDR3 is 16 amino acids. The junction had 4 bases not matched to a gene; V was cut back by 0 bases and J by 4 bases. The germline gives CDR1 MGHRA, CDR2 YSYEKL. The CDR3 DNA follows: TGCGCCAGCAGCCAAGAGCAGGGGGCCGTCACCGGGGAGCTGTTTTTT. Amino acids: CASSQEQGAVTGELFF.

The rearrangement joins TRBV5-1 to TRBJ2-3, with D possibly being TRBD1 (5 bases). The CDR3 is made up of 14 amino acids. Trimming cost V 3 bases and J 4 bases, with 12 bases left between them. In germline, CDR1 is SGHRS, CDR2 YFSETQ. The CDR3 loop is CASSSRVASDTQYF. CDR3 nucleotide sequence: TGCGCCAGCAGCTCCAGGGTCGCATCAGATACGCAGTATTTT.

The chain has TRBV19 and TRBJ1-3; 7 bases are a match to TRBD1. The length of the CDR3 is 15 residues. The ends lost 4 bases at V and 0 bases at J; junction bases unmatched: 3. Germline V CDR1 and CDR2: LNHDA, SQIVND (reference sequence). Here the CDR3 DNA reads TGTGCCAGTAGTACCTCAGGGGGCTCTGGAAACACCATATATTTT. It codes for CASSTSGGSGNTIYF.

The chain couples TRBV6-1 to TRBJ1-2; D not certain. This CDR3 is 15 amino acids long. Germline V gene sequence: CDR1 MNHNS, CDR2 SASEGT. Trimming removed 0 bases from V and 5 bases from J, with 13 bases in between. The DNA of the CDR3 is TGTGCCAGCAGTGAAGCGCCCACCGGAGGATATGGCTACACCTTC. It yields the protein CASSEAPTGGYGYTF.

This clone has a single count. The V and J genes are TRBV10-1 and TRBJ2-5; 9 positions agree with TRBD2. V lost 0 bases, J lost 2 bases, and 4 bases stayed unmatched. Per the germline V gene, CDR1 is WNHNN and CDR2 is SYGVQD (reference sequence). The CDR3 sequence is 16 residues long. The CDR3 loop is CASSESLAGLQETQYF. CDR3 DNA sequence: TGCGCCAGCAGTGAGTCCCTAGCGGGGTTACAAGAGACCCAGTACTTC.

The sample holds a few counts of this clone. The CDR3 loop reads CASSMSGQAWSSPLHF. CDR3 coding DNA: TGTGCCAGTAGTATGAGCGGACAGGCATGGAGTTCACCCCTCCACTTT. The rearrangement uses TRBV19 and TRBJ1-6; 7 nucleotides line up with TRBD1. V shed 3 bases and J 9 bases; nucleotides not matched to a gene: 11. CDR3 length equals 16 residues. Germline loops: CDR1 LNHDA, CDR2 SQIVND (reference sequence).

The V and J genes are TRBV5-6 and TRBJ2-5, with D perhaps matching TRBD1 (6 bases). The V end was cut by 6 bases, the J end by 2 bases, with 14 bases between. CDR1 SGHDT and CDR2 YYEEEE come from the germline V gene. The CDR3 runs 14 residues. CDR3: CASTPPGTQETQYF. In DNA, the CDR3 is TGTGCCAGCACCCCGCCCGGGACACAAGAGACCCAGTACTTC.

This chain uses TRBV6-5 with TRBJ1-2, with TRBD1 matching over 9 bases. With V trimmed by 6 bases and J by 8 bases, 4 bases remained unmatched. Per germline, CDR1 MNHEY and CDR2 SVGAGI. CDR3 size: 12 residues. The CDR3 is CASRPDRGGYTF. The DNA of the CDR3 is TGTGCCAGCAGACCGGACAGGGGAGGCTACACCTTC.

The chain uses TRBV7-9 and TRBJ2-7; perhaps TRBD2 as D (5 bases). Germline CDR1 SEHNR, CDR2 FQNEAQ (reference sequence). V lost 3 bases and J lost 0, with 15 bases in between. The CDR3 runs to 16 residues. Written as DNA, the CDR3 is TGTGCCAGCAGCTTTATGGTCGGGGAGAGCTCCTACGAGCAGTACTTC. This sequence encodes CASSFMVGESSYEQYF.

The rearrangement links TRBV7-2 to TRBJ2-7; 11 bases match TRBD2. The germline V gene encodes CDR1 SGHTA and CDR2 FQGNSA. The CDR3 totals 18 residues. J lost 4 bases, V lost 3 bases, and 14 bases had no gene match. The CDR3 protein is CASSFRLAGSPQPYEQYF. CDR3 coding DNA: TGTGCCAGCAGCTTCCGACTAGCGGGAAGCCCGCAACCATACGAGCAGTACTTC.

The chain links TRBV10-3 to TRBJ2-3; 8 positions agree with TRBD2. The CDR3 totals 13 residues. V shed 6 bases and J 8 bases; nucleotides not matched to a gene: 7. Germline V gene lookup returns CDR1 ENHRY and CDR2 SYGVKD. The CDR3 sequence is CAIRAGEEVTQYF. The CDR3 coding sequence is TGTGCCATCAGAGCGGGAGAAGAGGTTACGCAGTATTTT.

The J gene is TRBJ2-3, the V gene TRBV15; no reliable D call. CDR3 length: 13 residues. The V end lost 4 bases, the J end lost 2 bases, and 7 bases lay between the germline ends. Per germline, CDR1 LNHNV and CDR2 YYDKDF (reference sequence). CDR3 region: CATSTTLTDTQYF. The CDR3, as DNA: TGTGCCACCAGCACAACTCTCACAGATACGCAGTATTTT. Complete variable domain (other parts from reference TRBV15 and TRBJ2-3): DAMVIQNPRYQVTQFGKPVTLSCSQTLNHNVMYWYQQKSSQAPKLLFHYYDKDFNNEADTPDNFQSRRPNTSFCFLDIRSPGLGDTAMYLCATSTTLTDTQYFGPGTRLTVL.

The chain uses TRBV29-1 and TRBJ2-5; TRBD2 aligns across 12 bases. The CDR3 totals 15 residues. Germline V CDR1 and CDR2: SQVTM, ANQGSEA. J was trimmed by 1 base and V by 3 bases; bases with no gene match: 3. The CDR3 DNA reads TGCAGCGTTGAGGCTAGCGGGAGGGTCCAAGAGACCCAGTACTTC. It codes for CSVEASGRVQETQYF.

This chain joins TRBV5-5 and TRBJ1-1; the D is unclear. Looked up from germline, CDR1 is SGHKS and CDR2 is YYEKEE (reference sequence). V lost 1 base to trimming and J lost 7 bases, with 5 bases between them. The length of the CDR3 is 11 residues. CDR3 sequence: CASSLMSEAFF. For the CDR3, the DNA is TGTGCCAGCAGCTTGATGAGTGAAGCTTTCTTT.

About this clone: Other nucleotide sequences from this sample produce the same CDR3. V and J are TRBV27 and TRBJ2-7; the D gene is possibly TRBD1 (6 bases). Per germline, CDR1 MNHEY and CDR2 SMNVEV (reference sequence). The CDR3 totals 14 residues. V shed 3 bases and J shed 3 bases, with 12 bases lying between them. The CDR3 loop is CASSFRARGYEQYF. DNA for the CDR3: TGTGCCAGCAGTTTCCGCGCCAGGGGCTACGAGCAGTACTTC.

This rearrangement joins TRBV10-1 to TRBJ1-5; D remains unclear. This CDR3 region has 17 residues. Trimming left V 3 bases short and J 4 bases short, with 19 bases between. Per the germline V gene, CDR1 is WNHNN and CDR2 is SYGVQD (reference sequence). CDR3 nucleotides: TGCGCCAGCAGTGAATTCTTACTCGGGGTTTGGAATCAGCCCCAGCATTTT. Amino acids: CASSEFLLGVWNQPQHF.

The V gene is TRBV5-5, the J gene TRBJ2-7; perhaps TRBD1 as D (6 bases). Germline V gene sequence: CDR1 SGHKS, CDR2 YYEKEE (reference sequence). CDR3 length equals 13 residues. V lost 3 bases, J lost 3 bases, and 10 bases lay in between. The CDR3 reads CASSSGQFYEQYF. The CDR3 nucleotides are TGTGCCAGCAGCTCTGGACAGTTCTACGAGCAGTACTTC. The full variable domain, its missing parts supplied by reference TRBV5-5 and TRBJ2-7, is DAGVTQSPTHLIKTRGQQVTLRCSPISGHKSVSWYQQVLGQGPQFIFQYYEKEERGRGNFPDRFSARQFPNYSSELNVNALLLGDSALYLCASSSGQFYEQYFGPGTRLTVT.

This CDR3 reads CASSPTIGWETEAFF. CDR3 sequence (DNA): TGTGCCAGCAGCCCCACTATAGGTTGGGAGACTGAAGCTTTCTTT. This rearrangement joins TRBV4-2 to TRBJ1-1; no clear D. V lost 4 bases to trimming and J lost 5 bases, with 17 bases between them. CDR3 size: 15 residues. Germline loops: CDR1 LGHNA, CDR2 YNFKEQ.

The V call is TRBV9, the J call TRBJ2-7; 8 positions agree with TRBD1. The germline V gene encodes CDR1 SGDLS and CDR2 YYNGEE. The CDR3 spans 15 residues. V gave up 4 bases and J gave up 3 bases; unmatched junction bases: 9. CDR3 coding DNA: TGTGCCAGCAGCCCGCGGACAGGGAAAGACTACGAGCAGTACTTC. Translated: CASSPRTGKDYEQYF.

This clone was counted a few times. The chain employs TRBV11-1 and TRBJ2-7; the match to TRBD2 covers 10 bases. With V trimmed by 4 bases and J by 4 bases, 4 bases remained unmatched. This CDR3 has 14 residues. Germline values: CDR1 SGHAT, CDR2 FQDESV (reference sequence). CDR3 DNA: TGTGCCAGCAGCTCATCTAGCGGGAGATACGAGCAGTACTTC. This encodes CASSSSSGRYEQYF.

The V gene is TRBV28, the J gene TRBJ2-2, with TRBD1 identical over 8 bases. The CDR3 spans 15 residues. Trimming cost V 6 bases and J 4 bases; bases outside gene matches: 7. Germline-derived CDR1 and CDR2 are MDHEN and SYDVKM. The chain's CDR3 is CASRDRGPGTGELFF. The CDR3 DNA sequence: TGTGCCAGCAGAGACAGGGGTCCGGGCACCGGGGAGCTGTTTTTT.

The V and J genes are TRBV6-6 and TRBJ2-5; possibly TRBD1 for D (6 bases). The V end was cut by 6 bases, the J end by 1 base, with 9 bases between. CDR1 and CDR2 from the germline V gene are MNHNY and SVGAGI (reference sequence). The CDR3 is 13 residues long. CDR3 loop: CASRWTVQETQYF. The DNA of the CDR3 is TGTGCCAGCAGGTGGACAGTCCAAGAGACCCAGTACTTC.

V and J are TRBV19 and TRBJ2-7, with D tentatively TRBD1 (5 bases). V was clipped by 5 bases and J by 3 bases, with 11 bases between them. Germline assignment: CDR1 LNHDA and CDR2 SQIVND (reference sequence). The CDR3 is 13 residues long. As DNA, the CDR3 is TGTGCCAGTAGTGAACGGCAGGGCTACGAGCAGTACTTC. Protein product: CASSERQGYEQYF. The full variable domain, its missing parts supplied by reference TRBV19 and TRBJ2-7, is DGGITQSPKYLFRKEGQNVTLSCEQNLNHDAMYWYRQDPGQGLRLIYYSQIVNDFQKGDIAEGYSVSREKKESFPLTVTSAQKNPTAFYLCASSERQGYEQYFGPGTRLTVT.